This T cell receptor beta chain was sequenced during a study of cytomegalovirus exposure and HLA in healthy donors (dated 2017 in TCRdb). For context, the study as a whole: An earlier analysis of 587 of the donors reported 250 to 350 Gb of sequence data and 95 million to 120 million unique TCR beta sequences obtained from roughly 180 million T cells. HLA typing covered class I and class II loci at four-digit resolution. Rather than drawing on any new phenotypic data, the later analysis identified candidate immune exposures from TCR beta sequences and the way those sequences occurred across donors. A later analysis re-analyzed previously published TCR beta repertoires from several hundred donors and added high-resolution HLA genotyping to study TCR occurrence patterns. Along with the roughly 710-subject first cohort, a separate validation cohort of over a hundred different subjects was used. Donor age, sex, ethnicity and CMV serostatus were compiled together with the repertoire data. Among about 400 genotyped donors of the cohort, an average of approximately 220,000 unique TCR beta nucleotide sequences was sequenced per donor, of which 15% to 20% were non-productive. Using immunosequencing, the study profiled T cell repertoires from 500 to 800 subjects and related those repertoires to cytomegalovirus serostatus. All discovery cohort repertoires had been generated on a single sequencing platform. Typing coverage varied by locus: roughly 629-640 donors for A, B, C, DRB1 and DQB1; more than 500 for DQA1; around 610 for DPA1; more than 450 for DPB1. A later genetic analysis used genome-wide SNP genotypes for about three fifths of the roughly 700 donors, treating that subset as a discovery cohort. An earlier analysis of more than 450 of the donors used high-throughput TCR beta sequencing to judge whether each TCR beta V gene segment behaved as functional or pseudogenic. Roughly five DR-DQ haplotypes were handled as single units for association and clustering because linkage in the cohort was strong. About 280 gigabases of sequencing data and around 80 million unique TCR sequences made up an early release that covered some 640 HLA-typed donors. The study combined high-throughput TCR immunosequencing, statistical association of individual TCRs with disease status, and machine learning to predict cytomegalovirus infection status. Among the roughly 400 genotyped donors, around 81% belonged to the genetic ancestry cluster associated with self-reported Caucasian donors. The study was designed to test whether signatures of past pathogen exposure could be identified by cataloging public T cell receptors. Overall results and qualifications from the work: Correlated functional status among segregating V segments might reflect linkage disequilibrium, but an unknown experimental factor could not be ruled out. A further reported finding was that TCR beta sequences accurately predicted the HLA-A and HLA-B alleles for most subjects in the first cohort. A later analysis found that HLA-associated TCR beta chains were more clonally expanded and had lower generation probabilities than equally common non-associated chains. The presence/absence analyses assumed that sequencing depth was roughly uniform across donors, and that assumption may not be true. According to a later analysis, parvovirus B19, influenza, CMV and Epstein-Barr virus appeared linked to several top co-occurrence clusters. In a later analysis, over 15,000 TCR beta sequences were associated with specific HLA alleles at a false discovery rate of 0.05. The study gave a list of about 160 TCR beta chains associated with cytomegalovirus. In an earlier analysis of about 540 of the donors, most TCR beta V segments were observed in productive rearrangements about 87% or about 30% of the time, broadly matching IMGT annotations. When HLA alleles, especially DR and DQ, strongly co-occurred, attributing TCR associations to individual alleles was difficult. According to a later genetic analysis, donors in an Asian-associated ancestry cluster had fewer N-insertions in productive TCRs than the approximately 670-donor mean. While some public TCRs were present in many individuals, most TCR sequences turned up only very rarely across donors. Cytomegalovirus status was reported to be diagnosed by the classifier with high specificity and sensitivity in both the original and validation cohorts. A later genetic analysis associated a missense DCLRE1C variant with V-gene and J-gene trimming of TCR beta chains, and an independent cohort replicated the association. For the cohort, immune exposure information was limited to CMV serostatus. Because counts were too low, about 18 rarely observed V segments, including chromosome 9 orphons, were excluded from the earlier analysis of roughly 580 of the donors. Some IMGT-functional V segments, including TRBV6-2 and TRBV6-3, could not be told apart with the 87-base-pair reads, so those segments were excluded. A cluster of highly shared sequence variants was judged likely to be a technical artifact of the sequencing pipeline. Most CMV-associated TCR beta chains appeared to be HLA-restricted in a later analysis, and the HLA associations seemed to be driven largely by CMV exposure. Three of the identified cytomegalovirus-associated TCR beta chains were confirmed in vitro to be specific for cytomegalovirus antigens. Because HLA typing was unavailable for some donors at each locus, only the typed subset was used in association tests. The authors suggested that the approach could potentially be generalized to other disease states and immunological phenotypes. According to a later analysis, TCR association rates differed among HLA loci, with DRB1 alleles showing the most associated TCRs and HLA-C alleles showing the fewest. This cohort had only TCR beta chains sequenced, and the lack of alpha or paired-chain data limited which features could be detected.

This clone came up a few times. The antigen it binds to is not known. It has no much larger one-base neighbor in the sample; base qualities were not kept. Relative to germline, V is 6 bases shorter and J is 2 bases shorter, with 11 bases between their ends. The CDR3 contains 14 residues, cysteine and phenylalanine counted. CDR3 DNA only is kept here, 42 bases in frame from base 1. Taken from the germline V gene, the CDR1 and CDR2 loops are MNHNS and SASEGT. The cohort was made up of about 670 healthy bone marrow donors. At the time of sampling, every cohort member was nominally healthy, though immune exposures that went unrecorded were likely present. The donor tested CMV seropositive, placing the donor among the 290 or so seropositive members of the cohort. A peripheral blood sample was provided by each donor, and peripheral blood mononuclear cells were used for TCR beta sequencing. Genomic DNA extraction from the blood cell samples was performed with the Qiagen DNeasy Blood Extraction Kit.

Library construction relied on the immunoSEQ multiplex PCR assay. For the multiplex PCR, a mixture combining 60 forward primers for TCR Vbeta segments and 13 reverse primers for TCR Jbeta segments was used. Amplification of the CDR3 region of rearranged TCR beta genes was performed with a multiplex PCR assay on genomic DNA. Amplified TCR beta libraries were sequenced as 87-base-pair reads on the Illumina HiSeq System. As for how the authors treated the data: Across the 500 to 700 repertoires, a later analysis counted around 80 million unique TCR beta chains, around 10 million of which were shared by at least two donors. Raw reads were error-corrected and collapsed into unique sequences by a nearest-neighbor algorithm in which closely related sequences were merged to remove PCR and sequencing errors. To assign V, D and J gene segments, CDR3 sequences were aligned to IMGT reference sequences. For a sequence to be retained, at least a six-nucleotide match to both a V gene segment and a J gene segment was required. A rearrangement counted as productive if the CDR3 had no stop codons and remained in frame with V and J, and every other rearrangement counted as non-productive. Following IMGT convention, CDR3 was defined as the stretch from the second conserved V-encoded cysteine to the conserved J-encoded phenylalanine. Sequences without an unambiguous match to a single V gene segment were excluded from the earlier analysis of approximately 600 of the donors. An earlier analysis of a few hundred of the donors called V segments functional above 56.7% productive rearrangements and segregating when the between-donor standard deviation exceeded 5%. A statistical classification framework was developed to diagnose cytomegalovirus status using the catalog of TCR beta chain sequences. In a later analysis, TCR nucleotide sequences were compared against IMGT/GENE-DB human TR gene sequences so that V and J genes could be assigned. In a later analysis, CDR3 sequences and most-parsimonious VDJ recombination scenarios were assigned using the TCRdist pipeline. In a later analysis, each TCR beta chain was defined by its CDR3 amino acid sequence together with its V-gene family, and reads lacking a unique V-gene family were excluded. A later analysis removed 592 highly shared, low-generation-probability nucleotide sequences to deal with suspected cross-contamination and a sequencing artifact. For each public chain, a later analysis derived a clonal expansion index from normalized ranks of inferred template counts within each repertoire. In a later analysis, generation probabilities were computed using a VDJ recombination model fitted to out-of-frame rearrangements, and the results were checked against IGoR. In a later analysis, TCR-TCR, TCR-HLA and TCR-CMV co-occurrence was scored with hypergeometric tests, and a repertoire-size bias correction was applied to TCR pairs. In a later analysis, false discovery rates were estimated by permuting HLA or CMV assignments 20 times. In a later analysis, co-occurring TCRs were grouped using DBSCAN, and TCRdist sequence similarity was added for clustering within HLA-allele-positive subsets. For co-occurrence clustering, repertoires with fewer than 30,000 or more than 120,000 public chains were excluded, along with a handful of repertoires with anomalous nucleotide sharing. TCRdb stores this immuneACCESS table with in-frame sequences only. Part of the clones is absent; in the studies checked, under half of the shortfall reflects unresolved V genes, and no reason is known for the rest. That table is the source of V, J and clone size, and D and trimming were worked out from the DNA. Present in this sample are some 150,000 clones, approximately 75% of which were seen just once. Approximately 3.7% of the sample is held by the ten biggest clonotypes.

The source material was PBMCs. The chain couples TRBV6-1 to TRBJ1-3; TRBD1 is a possible D gene, resting on 6 matching bases. The TCR comes from a man aged 25 to 45 in good health and CMV-seropositive. Here is the DNA: TGTGCCAGCAGATTAACAGGGACTGGAAACACCATATATTTT. This encodes CASRLTGTGNTIYF.